This T cell receptor (beta chain) was obtained from a study of blood T cell repertoires in COVID-19. About the study: There were acute and convalescent COVID-19 samples, and they came from the United States, Italy and Spain. T cells, B-cell-depleted T cells, or PBMCs supplied cDNA or gDNA.

The CDR3 loop spans 13 amino acids. CDR1 and CDR2 (germline): LNHDA, SQIVND (reference sequence). Original methodology: Reference gene primer amplification yielded estimated nucleated cell counts. TCRdb keeps only in-frame clones here, not all; method: immunoSEQ multiplex PCR. V, J and clone size derive from that table, while D and trimming were established from the DNA sequence. The table includes under 45,000 clones, just over 85% detected once. By proportion, this clone is medium-sized (0.01 to 0.1%). The junction departs from the called germline gene at one end, perhaps through a read error. The TCR originated in a man aged 35 to 55 with active COVID-19. Sample: peripheral blood. V and J are TRBV19 and TRBJ1-1; D gene ambiguous. CDR3 region: CASRIGTGTEAFF. CDR3 in DNA: TGTGCCAGTAGAATAGGAACGGGCACTGAAGCTTTCTTT.